The 26 T cell receptor beta chains in this list originate from one sample, sequenced in a study of blood T cell repertoires in COVID-19. Libraries were prepared by immunoSEQ multiplex PCR; TCRdb keeps only in-frame clonotypes and omits some of them. The repertoire holds 200,000 to 250,000 clones, with around four fifths as singletons. The specimen sequenced was peripheral blood. These receptor sequences come from a man over 45 with active or convalescent COVID-19.

The chain employs TRBV11-3 and TRBJ1-1, with 8 nucleotides matching TRBD1. Germline lookup yields CDR1 SGHNT and CDR2 YENEEA. The CDR3 contains 14 residues. After removal of 8 bases from V and 10 bases from J, the junction contained 15 bases not matched to a gene. For the CDR3, the DNA is TGTGCCAGCTCACAGGGGGGGGCGAAAGTCCCAGCTTTCTTT. Translated, it gives CASSQGGAKVPAFF.

The chain carries TRBV13 and TRBJ1-6, with 11 positions matching TRBD1. V lost 3 bases and J lost 9; bases outside the gene matches: 1. CDR3 length: 14 residues. In germline, CDR1 is PRHDT, CDR2 FYEKMQ (reference sequence). In DNA form, the CDR3 reads TGTGCCAGCAGCTTGGACAGGGGGCGTTCACCCCTCCACTTT. Its protein product is CASSLDRGRSPLHF.

This chain connects TRBV5-1 to TRBJ2-1, with 11 bases lining up with TRBD2. The CDR3 sequence is 17 residues long. The junction had 9 bases not matched to a gene; V was cut back by 4 bases and J by 3 bases. From germline, CDR1 is SGHRS and CDR2 YFSETQ. The CDR3 sequence: CASSREPLAGVYNEQFF. CDR3 nucleotides: TGCGCCAGCAGCCGCGAACCACTAGCGGGAGTCTACAATGAGCAGTTCTTC.

J is TRBJ2-1 and V is TRBV2, with 7 bases aligning to TRBD1. Germline CDR1 SNHLY, CDR2 FYNNEI. Trimming removed 7 bases from V and 1 base from J; junction bases left unmatched: 7. The CDR3 has 15 amino acids. The CDR3 loop reads CASKEGRGSYNEQFF. The DNA of the CDR3 is TGTGCCAGCAAAGAGGGCAGGGGGTCCTACAATGAGCAGTTCTTC.

The V and J genes are TRBV3-1 (or the pseudogene TRBV3-2) and TRBJ2-4; D possibly corresponds to TRBD2 (5 bases). This CDR3 spans 15 amino acids. The V end was cut by 0 bases, the J end by 10 bases, with 16 bases between. The V gene's germline CDR1 is LGHDT and CDR2 YNNKEL (reference sequence). CDR3 residues: CASSQDLGGPRIQYF. The CDR3 DNA sequence: TGTGCCAGCAGCCAAGATTTGGGCGGGCCCCGGATTCAGTACTTC.

The table lists this clone with a few counts. Within the sample, other DNA sequences also encode this same CDR3. The chain joins TRBV11-2 to TRBJ2-1; tentatively, D is TRBD2 (6 bases). V was cut by 1 base and J by 7 bases, with 14 bases left in between. CDR1 and CDR2 (germline): SGHAT, FQNNGV. The CDR3 consists of 15 residues. CDR3 sequence: CASSLGSGLRNEQFF. The CDR3 coding sequence is TGTGCCAGCAGCTTAGGCAGCGGGTTGAGGAATGAGCAGTTCTTC.

The V call is TRBV28, the J call TRBJ2-2; D might be TRBD1 (6 bases). CDR1 and CDR2 (germline): MDHEN, SYDVKM. Trimming removed 5 bases from V and 0 bases from J, with 10 bases in between. This CDR3 comprises 15 residues. CDR3 DNA: TGTGCCAGCAGTGCCGGGACACCGAACACCGGGGAGCTGTTTTTT. Protein product: CASSAGTPNTGELFF.

The gene calls are TRBV10-3 and TRBJ2-2; 8 positions agree with TRBD1. Germline V lookup: CDR1 ENHRY, CDR2 SYGVKD. Trimming removed 4 bases from V and 2 bases from J; junction bases left unmatched: 3. This CDR3 contains 15 residues. The CDR3 DNA follows: TGTGCCATCAGTGGGGACAGGCCAAACACCGGGGAGCTGTTTTTT. This translates into CAISGDRPNTGELFF.

The V call is TRBV9, the J call TRBJ1-2; no definite D call. Between the trimmed V and J ends, which lost 4 bases and 2 bases, there was a span of 18 bases. CDR1 is SGDLS and CDR2 is YYNGEE in the germline V gene. This CDR3 is 16 amino acids long. The CDR3, as DNA: TGTGCCAGCAGCCCCCCTCGGAGGGAAGGAAACTATGGCTACACCTTC. Encoded protein: CASSPPRREGNYGYTF.

This chain joins TRBV2 and TRBJ2-3, with no clear D. Germline values: CDR1 SNHLY, CDR2 FYNNEI. This CDR3 is 17 amino acids long. V lost 4 bases, J lost 2 bases, and 19 bases lay in between. The CDR3 spells CASSGSHSTPNTDTQYF. The CDR3 nucleotides read TGTGCCAGCAGTGGGTCCCACTCTACCCCTAACACAGATACGCAGTATTTT.

With regard to this clone: Sequence at one end of the junction differs from germline and may be a read error. The V and J genes are TRBV7-7 and TRBJ2-2; tentative D call: TRBD1 (6 bases). This CDR3 spans 16 amino acids. Germline values: CDR1 SSHAT, CDR2 FNYEAQ (reference sequence). The CDR3 sequence is CASSLARTVNTGELFF. DNA for the CDR3: TGTGCTAGCAGCTTAGCCAGGACAGTGAACACCGGGGAGCTGTTTTTT.

The chain joins TRBV19 to TRBJ2-2; 7 bases line up with TRBD1. This CDR3 is 16 amino acids long. CDR1 and CDR2 from the germline V gene are LNHDA and SQIVND (reference sequence). The trim removed 4 bases at V and 2 bases at J, leaving 7 bases unmatched. The CDR3 spells CASSTRTGLNTGELFF. In nucleotides, the CDR3 is TGTGCCAGTAGTACCAGGACAGGCCTTAACACCGGGGAGCTGTTTTTT. Using reference TRBV19 and TRBJ2-2 for the parts outside the CDR3, the full variable domain is DGGITQSPKYLFRKEGQNVTLSCEQNLNHDAMYWYRQDPGQGLRLIYYSQIVNDFQKGDIAEGYSVSREKKESFPLTVTSAQKNPTAFYLCASSTRTGLNTGELFFGEGSRLTVL.

The chain joins TRBV5-1 to TRBJ1-5, with D perhaps TRBD1 (5 bases). Germline V gene sequence: CDR1 SGHRS, CDR2 YFSETQ. This CDR3 region has 14 residues. Trimming pared 0 bases from V and 6 bases from J, leaving 10 bases between. For the CDR3, the DNA is TGCGCCAGCAGCTTGGGAGGGGAGGGTCAGCCCCAGCATTTT. Protein product: CASSLGGEGQPQHF.

The rearrangement links TRBV6-5 to TRBJ1-5; no definite D call. The V end lost 4 bases, the J end lost 11 bases, and 15 bases lay between the germline ends. Germline V gene data show CDR1 as MNHEY and CDR2 as SVGAGI. There are 13 residues in the CDR3. The CDR3 nucleotides read TGTGCCAGCAGTTCCCGAACATCCCTGACCCAGCATTTT. It is translated as CASSSRTSLTQHF.

This clone was seen just once. The chain uses TRBV3-1 (or the pseudogene TRBV3-2) and TRBJ2-7, with 9 nucleotides matching TRBD1. V gave up 4 bases and J gave up 2 bases; unmatched junction bases: 3. Germline V gene lookup returns CDR1 LGHDT and CDR2 YNNKEL (reference sequence). The CDR3 extends over 14 amino acids. The CDR3 DNA reads as TGTGCCAGCAGCCTCACAGGGGGCCCCTACGAGCAGTACTTC. This gives the protein CASSLTGGPYEQYF.

This sequence joins TRBV4-1 and TRBJ1-4, with 8 bases identical to TRBD1. V was clipped by 4 bases and J by 12 bases; unmatched bases: 19. Germline lookup yields CDR1 MGHRA and CDR2 YSYEKL. The CDR3 has 17 amino acids. The CDR3 here is CASSPSPQPGTGGELFF. The CDR3 DNA reads TGCGCCAGCAGCCCGTCCCCTCAACCGGGCACAGGGGGGGAACTGTTTTTT.

In DNA form, the CDR3 reads TGTGCCAGTAGTATCTCCCGGACACGTGTTTATGGCTACACCTTC. Residues: CASSISRTRVYGYTF. V usage is TRBV19 and J usage is TRBJ1-2; a weak D match, TRBD1 (5 bases). Germline V gives CDR1 LNHDA, CDR2 SQIVND (reference sequence). Between the trimmed V and J ends, which lost 3 bases and 5 bases, there was a span of 16 bases. CDR3 length: 15 amino acids.

The J gene is TRBJ1-2, the V gene TRBV5-1; D perhaps matches TRBD1 (5 bases). Germline V gives CDR1 SGHRS, CDR2 YFSETQ. CDR3 size: 16 residues. The V end was cut by 0 bases, the J end by 5 bases, with 17 bases between. CDR3 sequence: CASSLEAGWTNYGYTF. CDR3 nucleotides: TGCGCCAGCAGCTTGGAGGCAGGGTGGACCAATTATGGCTACACCTTC. Using reference TRBV5-1 and TRBJ1-2 for the parts outside the CDR3, the full variable domain is KAGVTQTPRYLIKTRGQQVTLSCSPISGHRSVSWYQQTPGQGLQFLFEYFSETQRNKGNFPGRFSGRQFSNSRSEMNVSTLELGDSALYLCASSLEAGWTNYGYTFGSGTRLTVV.

This clone has a handful of counts. The chain employs TRBV5-4 and TRBJ2-5; D perhaps matches TRBD2 (6 bases). The CDR3 consists of 15 residues. Germline V CDR1 and CDR2: SGHNT, YYREEE (reference sequence). The ends were cut back, 3 bases at V and 2 bases at J, with 14 bases in the middle. The CDR3 loop is CASSSRGASQETQYF. For the CDR3, the DNA is TGTGCCAGCAGCTCTCGCGGGGCTAGTCAAGAGACCCAGTACTTC.

Note on this clone: Other DNA sequences in this specimen translate into the identical CDR3. The chain combines TRBV18 with TRBJ2-3, with TRBD1 matching 8 bases. From germline, CDR1 is KGHSH and CDR2 LQKENI. The V segment lost 3 bases and the J segment 3 bases; nucleotides outside the gene matches: 2. This CDR3 is built from 14 residues. As DNA, the CDR3 is TGTGCCAGCTCACCTACAGGGGGGACAGATACGCAGTATTTT. This sequence encodes CASSPTGGTDTQYF.

The V and J genes are TRBV5-4 and TRBJ2-3; the match to TRBD2 covers 14 bases. The germline gives CDR1 SGHNT, CDR2 YYREEE (reference sequence). Losses at the gene ends were 3 bases for V and 3 bases for J; bases not matched to a gene: 3. The length of the CDR3 is 16 residues. CDR3 DNA sequence: TGTGCCAGCAGCTCCGGGACTAGCGGGAGAACAGATACGCAGTATTTT. Translation: CASSSGTSGRTDTQYF.

The rearrangement links TRBV9 to TRBJ2-7; D might be TRBD2 (5 bases). The length of the CDR3 is 14 residues. CDR1 SGDLS and CDR2 YYNGEE come from the germline V gene. The germline V and J ends were trimmed by 3 bases and 1 base, with 11 bases remaining between them. The CDR3, as DNA: TGTGCCAGCAGCGGGGGAGTCCGGTCCTACGAGCAGTACTTC. It yields the protein CASSGGVRSYEQYF. The full variable domain, rest sourced from reference TRBV9 and TRBJ2-7, is DSGVTQTPKHLITATGQRVTLRCSPRSGDLSVYWYQQSLDQGLQFLIQYYNGEERAKGNILERFSAQQFPDLHSELNLSSLELGDSALYFCASSGGVRSYEQYFGPGTRLTVT.

The J gene is TRBJ1-1, the V gene TRBV29-1, with D perhaps matching TRBD1 (5 bases). The germline CDR1 and CDR2 sequences are SQVTM and ANQGSEA. With 0 bases removed from V and 9 bases from J, the gap between germline ends came to 8 bases. The CDR3 loop spans 11 amino acids. CDR3 bases: TGCAGCGTTGAAGACGGGGGGAAAGCTTTCTTT. Protein product: CSVEDGGKAFF. Together with reference TRBV29-1 and TRBJ1-1, the CDR3 gives the full variable domain: SAVISQKPSRDICQRGTSLTIQCQVDSQVTMMFWYRQQPGQSLTLIATANQGSEATYESGFVIDKFPISRPNLTFSTLTVSNMSPEDSSIYLCSVEDGGKAFFGQGTRLTVV.

This clone has just a few counts. The chain combines TRBV30 with TRBJ1-4; D gene unclear. CDR3 length: 15 residues. CDR1 and CDR2 (germline): GTSNPN, SVGIG (reference sequence). The ends were cut back, 1 base at V and 8 bases at J, with 17 bases in the middle. Here the CDR3 DNA reads TGTGCCTGGAGTGGACCGGTGGAGGGTAGAGAAAAACTGTTTTTT. Amino acids: CAWSGPVEGREKLFF.

The genes are TRBV6-5 and TRBJ2-7; 7 positions agree with TRBD2. Losses at the gene ends were 6 bases for V and 0 bases for J; bases not matched to a gene: 5. CDR1 and CDR2 from the germline V gene are MNHEY and SVGAGI. The CDR3 is 14 residues long. In DNA form, the CDR3 reads TGTGCCAGCAGCCTGGGGGGGAGCTCCTACGAGCAGTACTTC. It specifies CASSLGGSSYEQYF.

This clone has only a few counts. The chain couples TRBV28 to TRBJ2-7; maybe TRBD2 (6 bases). There are 14 residues in the CDR3. Germline V gene data show CDR1 as MDHEN and CDR2 as SYDVKM. Trimming removed 3 bases at V and 0 bases at J, with 9 bases between. CDR3 sequence reads: CASSFPGGSYEQYF. In DNA form, the CDR3 reads TGTGCCAGCAGTTTTCCCGGGGGCTCCTACGAGCAGTACTTC.